Following are 32 T cell receptor beta chains from one sample sequenced in a study of T cell responses to AZD1222 COVID-19 vaccine. This table comes from immunoSEQ multiplex PCR, and its TCRdb copy is limited to in-frame clones, with some not included. The table includes roughly 250,000 clones, approximately 93% detected once. Sequencing was performed on peripheral blood, taken on day 0 of AZD1222 vaccination. The receptors come from an adult in good health.

The chain has TRBV5-4 and TRBJ2-7; 12 bases match TRBD2. The ends lost 4 bases at V and 6 bases at J; junction bases unmatched: 8. The CDR3 has 15 residues. The V gene's germline CDR1 is SGHNT and CDR2 YYREEE (reference sequence). Written as DNA, the CDR3 is TGTGCCAGCAGCACTACTAGCGGGGGGCCCATCGAGCAGTACTTC. Its protein is CASSTTSGGPIEQYF.

The chain carries TRBV5-1 and TRBJ2-2; no definite D call. Germline values: CDR1 SGHRS, CDR2 YFSETQ. V was shortened by 4 bases and J by 0 bases, with 16 bases between the two germline ends. The CDR3 consists of 17 residues. DNA for the CDR3: TGCGCCAGCAGCCTTAGGCCAGGCGTAGCGAACACCGGGGAGCTGTTTTTT. Its translation is CASSLRPGVANTGELFF.

This clone showed up just once. This rearrangement joins TRBV10-1 to TRBJ1-3; D is uncertain. The CDR3 runs to 16 residues. V dropped 2 bases and J dropped 0 bases, with 11 bases sitting between them. Germline CDR1 and CDR2: WNHNN and SYGVQD (reference sequence). Here the CDR3 reads CASSEGRFPSGNTIYF. The CDR3 nucleotides read TGCGCCAGCAGTGAGGGGCGGTTCCCCTCTGGAAACACCATATATTTT.

The V call is TRBV15, the J call TRBJ1-1; D may be TRBD1 (6 bases). Germline assignment: CDR1 LNHNV and CDR2 YYDKDF (reference sequence). V lost 0 bases and J lost 10, with 12 bases in between. The CDR3 has 13 amino acids. The CDR3 spells CATSREVQGRAFF. The CDR3 DNA is TGTGCCACCAGCAGAGAGGTACAGGGTCGAGCTTTCTTT.

The chain employs TRBV14 and TRBJ2-5; TRBD1 matches 11 bases. In germline, CDR1 is SGHDN, CDR2 FVKESK. The CDR3 runs to 17 residues. V dropped 4 bases and J dropped 5; count of bases not matched to a gene: 12. Here the CDR3 reads CASSLGLGQGVLETQYF. CDR3 in DNA: TGTGCCAGCAGCCTTGGTTTGGGACAGGGGGTACTGGAGACCCAGTACTTC.

The rearrangement joins TRBV6-6 to TRBJ2-5; D is possibly TRBD2 (7 bases). Trimming removed 0 bases at V and 4 bases at J, with 12 bases between. This CDR3 is 15 amino acids long. Germline-derived CDR1 and CDR2 are MNHNY and SVGAGI (reference sequence). This CDR3 is CASSYSLRGGETQYF. In DNA, the CDR3 is TGTGCCAGCAGTTACTCTTTGAGGGGGGGAGAGACCCAGTACTTC.

Only one count was recorded for this clone. The chain is built from TRBV25-1 and TRBJ2-1, with D tentatively TRBD2 (5 bases). Looked up from germline, CDR1 is MGHDK and CDR2 is SYGVNS. V lost 0 bases and J lost 2, with 11 bases in between. The CDR3 totals 16 residues. CDR3 bases: TGTGCCAGCAGTGAATACAGGACTGGACCCTACAATGAGCAGTTCTTC. It codes for CASSEYRTGPYNEQFF.

The chain couples TRBV5-1 to TRBJ1-1; D gene unclear. The V and J ends lost 0 bases and 2 bases respectively, with 8 bases between them. This CDR3 comprises 14 residues. Germline-derived CDR1 and CDR2 are SGHRS and YFSETQ. DNA of the CDR3: TGCGCCAGCAGCTTGGGTCTGGCCAACACTGAAGCTTTCTTT. It codes for CASSLGLANTEAFF.

This chain uses TRBV28 with TRBJ1-5; D is possibly TRBD1 (6 bases). The germline V and J ends were trimmed by 2 bases and 7 bases, with 18 bases remaining between them. Germline lookup yields CDR1 MDHEN and CDR2 SYDVKM. The CDR3 has 16 amino acids. The CDR3 protein is CASSLGGMGAGQPQHF. The CDR3, as DNA: TGTGCCAGCAGTTTAGGGGGGATGGGGGCTGGGCAGCCCCAGCATTTT.

J is TRBJ2-1 and V is TRBV2, with D possibly being TRBD1 or TRBD2 (5 bases each). The CDR3 is made up of 11 amino acids. With 4 bases removed from V and 10 bases from J, the gap between germline ends came to 8 bases. Germline loops: CDR1 SNHLY, CDR2 FYNNEI. The CDR3: CASSVWGEQFF. CDR3 nucleotides: TGTGCCAGCAGTGTGTGGGGGGAGCAGTTCTTC.

The chain joins TRBV5-1 to TRBJ2-7; D may be TRBD1 (6 bases). CDR3 size: 13 residues. V lost 0 bases and J lost 5, with 9 bases in between. Germline CDR1 reads SGHRS; CDR2 reads YFSETQ. The CDR3 region is CASSLDRVDEQYF. The CDR3, as DNA: TGCGCCAGCAGCTTGGACAGGGTAGACGAGCAGTACTTC.

The CDR3, as DNA: TGTGCCAGCAGGAAAGACAGGGACTATGGCTACACCTTC. The encoded protein is CASRKDRDYGYTF. V and J are TRBV27 and TRBJ1-2, with 7 bases matching TRBD1. The J segment lost 3 bases and the V segment lost 6 bases, leaving 4 bases of the junction unmatched. The CDR3 is 13 amino acids. Germline CDR1 is MNHEY and CDR2 is SMNVEV (reference sequence).

The rearrangement joins TRBV5-4 to TRBJ2-2, with 13 bases identical to TRBD2. This CDR3 contains 18 residues. J gave up 5 bases and V 3 bases, and 10 bases lay outside the gene matches. Germline V CDR1 and CDR2: SGHNT, YYREEE (reference sequence). CDR3 bases: TGTGCCAGCAGCTCCCGGACTAGCGGGGGCCCCGTGACCGGGGAGCTGTTTTTT. It is translated as CASSSRTSGGPVTGELFF.

On this clone: The same CDR3 also results from other DNA sequences found in this sample. V usage is TRBV3-1 (or the pseudogene TRBV3-2) and J usage is TRBJ2-1; unclear D gene. V was shortened by 2 bases and J by 7 bases, with 6 bases between the two germline ends. The CDR3 is 12 residues long. Germline CDR1 is LGHDT and CDR2 is YNNKEL (reference sequence). DNA for the CDR3: TGTGCCAGCAGCCAATCCGGGAATGAGCAGTTCTTC. Translated: CASSQSGNEQFF.

This clone was counted once. V usage is TRBV27 and J usage is TRBJ2-3; 8 bases are a match to TRBD2. The junction had 8 bases not matched to a gene; V was cut back by 3 bases and J by 6 bases. CDR1 is MNHEY and CDR2 is SMNVEV in the germline V gene (reference sequence). CDR3 length equals 15 residues. The CDR3 sequence: CASSFRGGRSDTQYF. DNA of the CDR3: TGTGCCAGCAGTTTTCGGGGGGGGAGGTCGGATACGCAGTATTTT.

V is TRBV7-9 and J is TRBJ2-3; no clear D gene. V lost 0 bases and J lost 0, with 13 bases in between. Germline CDR1 SEHNR, CDR2 FQNEAQ (reference sequence). The CDR3 loop spans 17 amino acids. As DNA, the CDR3 is TGTGCCAGCAGCTTAGCCGGCTGGGTGGCTAGCACAGATACGCAGTATTTT. It specifies CASSLAGWVASTDTQYF.

The CDR3 sequence: CASSPAETRGGRTQYF. DNA for the CDR3: TGTGCCAGCAGCCCTGCCGAGACTAGGGGAGGTAGGACGCAGTATTTT. V gene TRBV9 combines with J gene TRBJ2-3; weak D call: TRBD2 (6 bases). The germline V and J ends were trimmed by 4 bases and 9 bases, with 24 bases remaining between them. Germline CDR1 and CDR2: SGDLS and YYNGEE. CDR3 length: 16 residues.

This clone was seen once. This chain uses TRBV4-3 with TRBJ2-1; no definite D call. This CDR3 is built from 15 residues. V was cut by 0 bases and J by 6 bases, with 12 bases left in between. CDR1 is LGHNA and CDR2 is YSLEER in the germline V gene. The CDR3 region is CASSQDSLPGNEQFF. DNA for the CDR3: TGCGCCAGCAGCCAAGACTCTCTGCCGGGCAATGAGCAGTTCTTC.

The rearrangement links TRBV6-5 to TRBJ2-7; a weak D match, TRBD1 (6 bases). Germline CDR1 is MNHEY and CDR2 is SVGAGI. The CDR3 sequence is 15 residues long. V lost 6 bases to trimming and J lost 0 bases, with 15 bases between them. The CDR3 loop is CASRPQRQASYEQYF. Here the CDR3 DNA reads TGTGCCAGCAGACCTCAAAGACAGGCCTCCTACGAGCAGTACTTC.

The genes are TRBV7-2 and TRBJ2-7; 12 bases match TRBD2. Per germline, CDR1 SGHTA and CDR2 FQGNSA. The CDR3 runs 13 residues. Trimming at V came to 5 bases and at J to 12 bases, leaving 8 bases not matched to a gene. This CDR3 reads CASSPGLAGTLYF. The DNA of the CDR3 is TGTGCCAGCAGCCCTGGACTAGCGGGGACTCTGTACTTC.

The gene calls are TRBV7-9 and TRBJ1-1; weak D call: TRBD1 (5 bases). The ends were cut back, 7 bases at V and 6 bases at J, with 21 bases in the middle. This CDR3 is built from 15 residues. Germline assignment: CDR1 SEHNR and CDR2 FQNEAQ (reference sequence). The CDR3 sequence: CASTPMAGPGAEAFF. The CDR3 coding sequence is TGTGCCAGCACCCCGATGGCGGGGCCGGGGGCTGAAGCTTTCTTT.

J is TRBJ1-2 and V is TRBV11-2; 8 nucleotides agree with TRBD1. Trimming removed 1 base from V and 13 bases from J; junction bases left unmatched: 5. Germline V gene lookup returns CDR1 SGHAT and CDR2 FQNNGV. The CDR3 is 12 residues long. The CDR3 spells CASSLVRTGFTF. The CDR3 DNA is TGTGCCAGCAGCTTAGTAAGGACAGGGTTCACCTTC.

This clone showed up just once. The chain joins TRBV29-1 to TRBJ2-7, with D possibly being TRBD1 or TRBD2 (6 bases each). Germline lookup yields CDR1 SQVTM and CDR2 ANQGSEA. The CDR3 contains 14 residues. With 3 bases removed from V and 2 bases from J, the gap between germline ends came to 14 bases. In DNA, the CDR3 is TGCAGCGTTGACGGGGGCAACTTCCCCTACGAGCAGTACTTC. This encodes CSVDGGNFPYEQYF.

The rearrangement uses TRBV19 and TRBJ2-7, with 7 bases matching TRBD2. The V segment lost 5 bases and the J segment 4 bases; nucleotides outside the gene matches: 14. CDR1 LNHDA and CDR2 SQIVND come from the germline V gene (reference sequence). The CDR3 length is 16 residues. In DNA, the CDR3 is TGTGCCAGTAGTTCAAGTATGGGAGGGATCAGGTACGAGCAGTACTTC. It encodes CASSSSMGGIRYEQYF.

The V and J genes are TRBV7-3 and TRBJ2-1; the match to TRBD1 covers 7 bases. V trimming: 4 bases; J trimming: 6 bases; junction bases outside the gene matches: 3. The CDR3 covers 13 residues. Germline V CDR1 and CDR2: SGHTA, FQGTGA. The CDR3 here is CASSWDRRNEQFF. The CDR3, as DNA: TGTGCCAGCAGCTGGGACAGACGCAATGAGCAGTTCTTC.

The chain carries TRBV5-4 and TRBJ2-7; TRBD1 matches 7 bases. After removal of 0 bases from V and 7 bases from J, the junction contained 10 bases not matched to a gene. Germline CDR1 reads SGHNT; CDR2 reads YYREEE (reference sequence). This CDR3 has 15 residues. The CDR3 nucleotides are TGTGCCAGCAGCTTGGGACAGACAGGGATCAAGGAGCAGTACTTC. Protein product: CASSLGQTGIKEQYF.

The chain uses TRBV5-1 and TRBJ2-7; the D gene is possibly TRBD1 (6 bases). CDR1 is SGHRS and CDR2 is YFSETQ in the germline V gene. The V end lost 0 bases, the J end lost 2 bases, and 9 bases lay between the germline ends. The CDR3 length is 14 residues. CDR3 sequence (DNA): TGCGCCAGCAGCTTGGTACAGGGCCCCTACGAGCAGTACTTC. Translation: CASSLVQGPYEQYF.

This sequence joins TRBV3-1 (or the pseudogene TRBV3-2) and TRBJ1-3; 7 nucleotides line up with TRBD1. This CDR3 spans 16 amino acids. Germline CDR1 reads LGHDT; CDR2 reads YNNKEL (reference sequence). Trimming removed 1 base from V and 2 bases from J; junction bases left unmatched: 5. CDR3 sequence: CASSQGPTGAGNTIYF. DNA for the CDR3: TGTGCCAGCAGCCAAGGACCCACAGGGGCTGGAAACACCATATATTTT.

The chain couples TRBV7-2 to TRBJ1-2, with 9 nucleotides matching TRBD1. The CDR3 has 14 residues. J was trimmed by 1 base and V by 5 bases; bases with no gene match: 2. In germline, CDR1 is SGHTA, CDR2 FQGNSA. The CDR3 region is CASSQDRGNYGYTF. DNA for the CDR3: TGTGCCAGCAGCCAGGACAGGGGTAACTATGGCTACACCTTC.

The rearrangement joins TRBV28 to TRBJ2-7; D possibly corresponds to TRBD2 (6 bases). Germline loops: CDR1 MDHEN, CDR2 SYDVKM. The CDR3 is 12 residues long. V lost 8 bases and J 7 bases, leaving 15 bases between the germline ends. CDR3 protein: CASGGPLTEQYF. The CDR3 bases are TGTGCCAGCGGAGGGCCTTTAACGGAGCAGTACTTC.

V and J are TRBV19 and TRBJ2-1; a weak D match, TRBD2 (5 bases). The CDR3 is 13 residues long. Germline lookup yields CDR1 LNHDA and CDR2 SQIVND (reference sequence). V was shortened by 7 bases and J by 6 bases, with 13 bases between the two germline ends. The CDR3 DNA reads as TGTGCCAGTAATGCGAATCGGGGCAATGAGCAGTTCTTC. Amino acid sequence: CASNANRGNEQFF.

In its sample, this clone was seen once. V gene TRBV1 combines with J gene TRBJ2-5; TRBD2 is taken as the D call from the table, unchecked against the DNA. TRBV1 is a pseudogene. The CDR3 extends over 19 amino acids. The CDR3, as DNA: TGCACCAGCAGCCAAGGTGGTCTCGAGGGAGGGCGGTCTCGGGAGACCCAGTACTTC. It codes for CTSSQGGLEGGRSRETQYF.